This section outlines one T cell receptor beta chain sequence together with its context. Individuals drawn from 20 to 25 US areas were about 18 to 100 years old. Profiled with immunoSEQ multiplex PCR; TCRdb holds only in-frame clones, not every one. The table has hundreds of thousands of clones, more than 75% seen once. Trimming removed 4 bases from V and 0 bases from J, with 12 bases in between. There are 16 residues in the CDR3. Germline CDR1 MNHNS, CDR2 SASEGT. The record originates from a study of blood T cell repertoires in COVID-19. The gene calls are TRBV6-1 and TRBJ1-4; D possibly corresponds to TRBD1 (5 bases). This clonotype was sampled from a woman aged 45-65 years who had recovered from COVID-19. The sequenced sample was PBMCs or T cells enriched from blood (not recorded which). This CDR3 is CASSGPDSATNEKLFF. In DNA, the CDR3 is TGTGCCAGCAGTGGACCTGACAGCGCAACTAATGAAAAACTGTTTTTT.